This TCR beta chain is from a study of shared clonotypes between healthy human individuals. The V gene lost 0 bases and the J gene lost 7 bases, with 10 bases spanning the gap. Germline V gene data show CDR1 as SGHRS and CDR2 as YFSETQ. The CDR3 covers 14 residues. Repertoires were generated with immunoSEQ multiplex PCR, while TCRdb's copy carries only in-frame clones and drops some. The repertoire holds about 2.4 million clones, with approximately 92% as singletons. The V and J genes are TRBV5-1 and TRBJ2-2; no firm D call. Material: naive CD4+ T cells sorted from blood. Subset specified: CD45RA+ positively selected. The sequence came from a man between 18 and 29 years old in good health. The CDR3 is CASSLEGPRGELFF. Written as DNA, the CDR3 is TGCGCCAGCAGCTTGGAGGGCCCTCGCGGGGAGCTGTTTTTT.